This T cell receptor beta chain was profiled in a study of T cells after yellow fever vaccination. This clonotype was found many times. Regarding the study as a whole: Detected again after the booster were most primary-vaccination clones, at approximately 96% CD4 and about 90% CD8.

Germline-derived CDR1 and CDR2 are SGHTA and FQGTGA. With 5 bases clipped from V and 2 bases from J, the junction kept 8 bases outside the gene matches. This CDR3 region has 16 residues. TCRdb re-called the 5' RACE reads with MiXCR, one entry per CDR3 protein. The top ten hold about 19% of the sample, which has tens of thousands of distinct CDR3 sequences, roughly 5.5% seen once. This sequence originates from a man aged 18 to 29 who received the YFV17D yellow fever vaccine. The sequencing used PBMCs, either bulk or a sorted T-cell subset (CD4+, CD8+, memory, or dextramer-sorted; not recorded which), collected approximately 40 days after the first yellow fever vaccination. This chain links TRBV7-3 with TRBJ2-1, with 8 bases fitting TRBD2. This CDR3 is CASSPHSGAPYNEQFF. CDR3 sequence (DNA): TGTGCCAGCAGCCCTCATAGCGGGGCCCCCTACAATGAGCAGTTCTTC.